This passage covers 24 T cell receptor beta chains from one sample sequenced in a study of radiotherapy plus CTLA-4 blockade in lung cancer. Profiled with immunoSEQ multiplex PCR; TCRdb holds only in-frame clones, not every one. The sample carries about 59,000 clones, approximately 82% recorded once. Material: peripheral blood, obtained from a patient treated with radiotherapy plus ipilimumab. These receptors all come from a human donor with non-small cell lung cancer whose response to radiotherapy plus ipilimumab could not be evaluated.

This chain connects TRBV18 to TRBJ2-7, with a possible D match to TRBD2 (6 bases). The CDR3 loop spans 14 amino acids. The V end was cut by 3 bases, the J end by 4 bases, with 13 bases between. Germline lookup yields CDR1 KGHSH and CDR2 LQKENI. The CDR3 DNA sequence: TGTGCCAGCTCACCTATCGGGAGACGGTACGAGCAGTACTTC. The encoded protein is CASSPIGRRYEQYF.

This clone was recorded only once. The J gene is TRBJ1-2, the V gene TRBV5-1, with D possibly TRBD1 on 5 matching bases. CDR1 and CDR2 (germline): SGHRS, YFSETQ. V lost 3 bases and J lost 0, with 18 bases in between. The CDR3 has 17 residues. For the CDR3, the DNA is TGCGCCAGCAGCTCGGAGGGCAGGGAGGGAGCTAACTATGGCTACACCTTC. Its protein product is CASSSEGREGANYGYTF.

This chain joins TRBV5-1 and TRBJ2-3; 8 bases match TRBD2. Germline V CDR1 and CDR2: SGHRS, YFSETQ. The J segment lost 0 bases and the V segment lost 0 bases, leaving 9 bases of the junction unmatched. This CDR3 comprises 18 residues. The CDR3 sequence is CASSLGLAGPPSTDTQYF. The CDR3 region has the DNA TGCGCCAGCAGCTTGGGGCTAGCGGGCCCTCCGAGCACAGATACGCAGTATTTT. The entire variable domain, with the rest obtained from reference TRBV5-1 and TRBJ2-3, is as follows: KAGVTQTPRYLIKTRGQQVTLSCSPISGHRSVSWYQQTPGQGLQFLFEYFSETQRNKGNFPGRFSGRQFSNSRSEMNVSTLELGDSALYLCASSLGLAGPPSTDTQYFGPGTRLTVL.

V usage is TRBV9 and J usage is TRBJ2-5, with a possible D match to TRBD1 (6 bases). The CDR3 length is 14 residues. The ends were cut back, 4 bases at V and 5 bases at J, with 15 bases in the middle. Germline values: CDR1 SGDLS, CDR2 YYNGEE. CDR3 sequence (DNA): TGTGCCAGCAGCCCCACAGGGTCAGGGGAGACCCAGTACTTC. Translated, it gives CASSPTGSGETQYF.

The V and J genes are TRBV6-5 and TRBJ2-2, with TRBD1 as a possible D gene (6 bases). Germline V CDR1 and CDR2: MNHEY, SVGAGI. The CDR3 is 15 residues long. Trimming took 6 bases from V and 1 from J, leaving 12 bases between them. The DNA for the CDR3 is TGTGCCAGCAGAACCGGGACAAAGAACACCGGGGAGCTGTTTTTT. It specifies CASRTGTKNTGELFF.

The CDR3, as DNA: TGCGCCAGCAGCAGGGAGTACAATGAGCAGTTCTTC. The encoded protein is CASSREYNEQFF. This chain connects TRBV5-1 to TRBJ2-1; tentatively, D is TRBD2 (5 bases). V dropped 4 bases and J dropped 4 bases, with 6 bases sitting between them. CDR3 size: 12 residues. In germline, CDR1 is SGHRS, CDR2 YFSETQ.

This chain links TRBV5-1 with TRBJ2-1, with 9 bases aligning to TRBD2. The CDR3 extends over 16 amino acids. Germline V gene sequence: CDR1 SGHRS, CDR2 YFSETQ. V lost 4 bases, J lost 6 bases, and 11 bases stayed unmatched. DNA for the CDR3: TGCGCCAGCAGCGATAGGGGCGGGGGGGCATCCAATGAGCAGTTCTTC. It yields the protein CASSDRGGGASNEQFF.

The CDR3 region is CASGLSGAGELFF. CDR3 nucleotides: TGTGCTAGTGGTTTGTCCGGGGCCGGGGAGCTGTTTTTT. This chain links TRBV12-5 with TRBJ2-2, with TRBD2 as a possible D gene (5 bases). The V and J ends lost 2 bases and 6 bases respectively, with 7 bases between them. The CDR3 is 13 residues long. Germline-derived CDR1 and CDR2 are LGHNT and FRNRAP.

The V gene is TRBV27, the J gene TRBJ2-1, with 9 bases aligning to TRBD2. The CDR3 sequence is 16 residues long. V was clipped by 6 bases and J by 4 bases; unmatched bases: 10. The germline V gene has CDR1 MNHEY and CDR2 SMNVEV (reference sequence). Here the CDR3 DNA reads TGTGCCAGCAGCCCCCGGGGGAGCGGGGGGTACAATGAGCAGTTCTTC. Translating it yields CASSPRGSGGYNEQFF.

This clone was recorded only once. V is TRBV7-9 and J is TRBJ2-1; D uncertain. The germline gives CDR1 SEHNR, CDR2 FQNEAQ (reference sequence). V was cut by 1 base and J by 9 bases, with 13 bases left in between. This CDR3 comprises 14 residues. This chain's CDR3 is CASSLVGPAPEQFF. The CDR3 nucleotides are TGTGCCAGCAGCTTAGTTGGCCCCGCCCCTGAGCAGTTCTTC.

The CDR3 protein is CASSVGDYSGNTIYF. CDR3 coding DNA: TGTGCCAGCAGCGTAGGTGACTACTCTGGAAACACCATATATTTT. The V gene is TRBV9, the J gene TRBJ1-3, with D unresolved. With 0 bases removed from V and 0 bases from J, the gap between germline ends came to 7 bases. The CDR3 spans 15 residues. Germline V gene sequence: CDR1 SGDLS, CDR2 YYNGEE.

The chain has TRBV2 and TRBJ1-2; D remains ambiguous. The CDR3 has 12 amino acids. Per the germline V gene, CDR1 is SNHLY and CDR2 is FYNNEI. Deletions cut 3 bases from V and 7 bases from J, with 9 bases between. CDR3 loop: CASSEEFSGYTF. CDR3 nucleotide sequence: TGTGCCAGCAGTGAGGAGTTCTCTGGCTACACCTTC.

The chain joins TRBV28 to TRBJ1-2; 10 bases line up with TRBD1. With 8 bases clipped from V and 2 bases from J, the junction kept 2 bases outside the gene matches. CDR1 and CDR2 from the germline V gene are MDHEN and SYDVKM. The CDR3 is 13 residues long. Written as DNA, the CDR3 is TGTGCCAGCTGGGACAGGGGCAACTATGGCTACACCTTC. It is translated as CASWDRGNYGYTF.

The gene calls are TRBV9 and TRBJ2-3; the match to TRBD2 covers 9 bases. V was pared by 1 base and J by 5 bases, with 8 bases of the junction left unmatched. The CDR3 runs 16 residues. Germline CDR1 and CDR2: SGDLS and YYNGEE. The CDR3 loop is CASSVLGTSYGDTQYF. CDR3 bases: TGTGCCAGCAGCGTACTCGGGACTAGCTATGGAGATACGCAGTATTTT.

The chain carries TRBV6-5 and TRBJ1-5; TRBD1 aligns across 7 bases. This CDR3 is built from 15 residues. The V segment lost 0 bases and the J segment 6 bases; nucleotides outside the gene matches: 5. CDR1 and CDR2 from the germline V gene are MNHEY and SVGAGI. DNA for the CDR3: TGTGCCAGCAGTTACTCCCGACAGGGTCGTCAGCCCCAGCATTTT. Its protein product is CASSYSRQGRQPQHF.

The chain uses TRBV5-4 and TRBJ2-1, with 9 positions matching TRBD2. CDR1 SGHNT and CDR2 YYREEE come from the germline V gene (reference sequence). The CDR3 sequence is 16 residues long. The trim removed 5 bases at V and 3 bases at J, leaving 9 bases unmatched. The CDR3 sequence is CASRAGGASDYNEQFF. CDR3 nucleotide sequence: TGTGCCAGCAGGGCGGGGGGGGCCTCAGACTACAATGAGCAGTTCTTC.

V gene TRBV29-1 combines with J gene TRBJ1-5; a possible D gene is TRBD1 (5 bases). V gave up 4 bases and J gave up 4 bases, with 11 bases separating them. Germline CDR1 is SQVTM and CDR2 is ANQGSEA. The CDR3 length is 13 residues. CDR3 amino acids: CSVALGGNQPQHF. CDR3 nucleotide sequence: TGCAGCGTTGCGCTCGGGGGGAATCAGCCCCAGCATTTT.

The rearrangement links TRBV4-1 to TRBJ1-4; TRBD1 might be the D (5 bases). The germline gives CDR1 MGHRA, CDR2 YSYEKL. The CDR3 is 15 amino acids. Deletions cut 5 bases from V and 8 bases from J, with 18 bases between. DNA for the CDR3: TGCGCCAGCAGCTTAATGGGCAGGGAGGGCGAAAAACTGTTTTTT. It specifies CASSLMGREGEKLFF.

With respect to this clone: A read error may account for a junction end that differs from germline. The chain uses TRBV5-4 and TRBJ1-2, with D uncertain. The CDR3 runs 14 residues. Germline CDR1 and CDR2: SGHNT and YYREEE (reference sequence). The CDR3 DNA follows: TGTGCCAGCAGCTTGGAGGTGCCTAACTATGGCTGCACCTTC. Translated: CASSLEVPNYGCTF.

J is TRBJ2-1 and V is TRBV27; maybe TRBD2 (5 bases). Trimming pared 5 bases from V and 0 bases from J, leaving 17 bases between. The CDR3 spans 17 residues. From germline, CDR1 is MNHEY and CDR2 SMNVEV (reference sequence). The CDR3 coding sequence is TGTGCCAGCAGTCTAATCTCAGCGGTCAGCTCCTACAATGAGCAGTTCTTC. This encodes CASSLISAVSSYNEQFF.

The gene calls are TRBV9 and TRBJ2-3; D may be TRBD2 (5 bases). CDR3 length: 13 amino acids. The V end was cut by 6 bases, the J end by 3 bases, with 11 bases between. Per the germline V gene, CDR1 is SGDLS and CDR2 is YYNGEE. CDR3 in DNA: TGTGCCAGCAACGAACTAGGAACAGATACGCAGTATTTT. It codes for CASNELGTDTQYF.

As concerns this clone: Relative to the germline gene, one junction end is altered; a read error may explain this. This chain connects TRBV20-1 to TRBJ2-4, with D tentatively TRBD2 (5 bases). The germline CDR1 and CDR2 sequences are DFQATT and SNEGSKA (reference sequence). The length of the CDR3 is 11 residues. CDR3 DNA sequence: TGCAGTGCTCTACTCGCCCCCGGGGTGGGCTTC. This gives the protein CSALLAPGVGF.

The count of this clone is one. The chain recombines TRBV7-8 with TRBJ2-7; weak D call: TRBD1 (5 bases). Trimming took off 1 base at V and 4 bases at J, with 11 bases between the two ends. The CDR3 is made up of 14 amino acids. CDR1 and CDR2 (germline): SGHVS, FQNEAQ. The CDR3 protein is CASSLGRQSYEQYF. CDR3 in DNA: TGTGCCAGCAGCTTAGGGCGACAGTCTTACGAGCAGTACTTC.

The rearrangement links TRBV10-2 to TRBJ2-3, with TRBD2 identical over 11 bases. CDR3 size: 17 residues. J was trimmed by 6 bases and V by 4 bases; bases with no gene match: 12. CDR1 and CDR2 (germline): WSHSY, SAAADI. The CDR3 region is CASSVASGGPPWDTQYF. The CDR3 nucleotides read TGCGCCAGCAGTGTGGCTAGCGGGGGGCCCCCTTGGGATACGCAGTATTTT.